The source of this T cell receptor (beta chain) is a study of blood T cell repertoires in COVID-19. Study at large: COVID-19 samples collected from the United States, Italy and Spain covered acute and convalescent phases.

The V and J ends lost 4 bases and 0 bases respectively, with 14 bases between them. Germline-derived CDR1 and CDR2 are SGHRS and YFSETQ. This CDR3 comprises 15 residues. Study processing details: For nucleated cells, counts were estimated from reference gene primer amplification. Method: immunoSEQ multiplex PCR; TCRdb's copy keeps in-frame clones and lacks some. The DNA was the basis for D and trimming; V, J and clone size are from that table. Among more than 60,000 clones listed, around 90% were seen once. The receptor was isolated from a human donor in a cohort sampled during active COVID-19. The sample comprised peripheral blood. V usage is TRBV5-1 and J usage is TRBJ2-7; D may be TRBD1 (5 bases). CDR3: CASSPTDPSSYEQYF. CDR3 bases: TGCGCCAGCAGCCCGACAGACCCTAGCTCCTACGAGCAGTACTTC.